The 11 T cell receptor beta chains below come from one sample, sequenced in a study of blood T cell repertoires in COVID-19 (TCRdb year 2020). Libraries were built with the immunoSEQ multiplex PCR assay. TCRdb retrieved this table from immuneACCESS and kept in-frame rearrangements only. Not all clones are present; in checked studies, unresolved V genes account for under half, and no reason is known for the remainder. Recorded for this sample are about 170,000 clones; around 88% of them occurred a single time. The ten most abundant clones make up roughly 4% of the sample. The sample consisted of PBMCs or T cells enriched from blood (not recorded which). Receptors originate from a woman aged 45-65 years in a cohort exposed to, infected with or recovered from COVID-19 (not recorded which).

The CDR3 nucleotides are TGTGCCAGCAGCGGCCAGGTATCAGGAAACACCATATATTTT. Protein sequence: CASSGQVSGNTIYF. This chain connects TRBV9 to TRBJ1-3; D uncertain. Germline-derived CDR1 and CDR2 are SGDLS and YYNGEE. CDR3 length: 14 amino acids. The V and J ends lost 3 bases and 4 bases respectively, with 11 bases between them. Complete variable domain (other parts from reference TRBV9 and TRBJ1-3): DSGVTQTPKHLITATGQRVTLRCSPRSGDLSVYWYQQSLDQGLQFLIQYYNGEERAKGNILERFSAQQFPDLHSELNLSSLELGDSALYFCASSGQVSGNTIYFGEGSWLTVV.

As to this clone: This sample includes further DNA sequences coding for the same CDR3. The rearrangement joins TRBV5-1 to TRBJ2-7; D gene uncertain. V was trimmed by 0 bases and J by 0 bases, leaving 7 bases between them. The CDR3 runs to 14 residues. Germline CDR1 is SGHRS and CDR2 is YFSETQ. Written as DNA, the CDR3 is TGCGCCAGCAGCTTGGCAGGCGTCTCCTACGAGCAGTACTTC. This encodes CASSLAGVSYEQYF.

By proportion, this clone is large. The chain links TRBV7-9 to TRBJ1-2, with TRBD1 matching 9 bases. The germline V gene encodes CDR1 SEHNR and CDR2 FQNEAQ (reference sequence). V lost 4 bases and J lost 4; bases outside the gene matches: 7. The CDR3 loop spans 15 amino acids. This CDR3 is CASSWGTGTTYGYTF. The CDR3 DNA sequence: TGTGCCAGCAGCTGGGGGACAGGGACTACCTATGGCTACACCTTC.

The rearrangement links TRBV5-1 to TRBJ2-1, with 11 bases lining up with TRBD2. Trimming removed 4 bases from V and 6 bases from J; junction bases left unmatched: 6. The CDR3 covers 15 residues. Germline V gene data show CDR1 as SGHRS and CDR2 as YFSETQ. The CDR3 coding sequence is TGCGCCAGCAGCACAAGCGGACTAGCGGGCAATGAGCAGTTCTTC. Its protein is CASSTSGLAGNEQFF.

This clone was detected only once. V usage is TRBV3-1 (or the pseudogene TRBV3-2) and J usage is TRBJ2-6; D uncertain. Per the germline V gene, CDR1 is LGHDT and CDR2 is YNNKEL (reference sequence). Trimming shortened V by 3 bases and J by 4 bases, and 7 bases separated the two germline ends. The CDR3 is made up of 14 amino acids. CDR3 region: CASSHHSGANVLTF. As DNA, the CDR3 is TGTGCCAGCAGCCACCACTCAGGGGCCAACGTCCTGACTTTC.

This clone has only a few counts. The chain uses TRBV5-1 and TRBJ2-7, with D tentatively TRBD2 (6 bases). The CDR3 has 15 amino acids. Germline V gives CDR1 SGHRS, CDR2 YFSETQ. V lost 0 bases and J 7 bases, leaving 17 bases between the germline ends. CDR3 loop: CASSLAGTSGEEQYF. The CDR3 DNA reads as TGCGCCAGCAGCTTGGCCGGGACGTCGGGGGAGGAGCAGTACTTC.

V and J are TRBV28 and TRBJ1-1; a weak D match, TRBD1 (5 bases). The germline gives CDR1 MDHEN, CDR2 SYDVKM. Trimming shortened V by 5 bases and J by 8 bases, and 12 bases separated the two germline ends. This CDR3 contains 12 residues. Here the CDR3 reads CASSTQGWEAFF. The DNA of the CDR3 is TGTGCCAGCAGTACCCAGGGTTGGGAAGCTTTCTTT. The full variable domain, completed using reference TRBV28 and TRBJ1-1, is DVKVTQSSRYLVKRTGEKVFLECVQDMDHENMFWYRQDPGLGLRLIYFSYDVKMKEKGDIPEGYSVSREKKERFSLILESASTNQTSMYLCASSTQGWEAFFGQGTRLTVV.

This clone appeared once. This chain links TRBV19 with TRBJ2-1; 9 bases are shared with TRBD2. The CDR3 contains 15 residues. V trimming: 3 bases; J trimming: 10 bases; junction bases outside the gene matches: 10. Germline lookup yields CDR1 LNHDA and CDR2 SQIVND (reference sequence). CDR3 bases: TGTGCCAGTAGTATCCGGGCTAGCGGGATTGAGGAGCAGTTCTTC. As protein: CASSIRASGIEEQFF.

This rearrangement joins TRBV5-1 to TRBJ2-1; TRBD2 aligns across 8 bases. The ends lost 4 bases at V and 0 bases at J; junction bases unmatched: 3. There are 15 residues in the CDR3. From germline, CDR1 is SGHRS and CDR2 YFSETQ. The CDR3 bases are TGCGCCAGCAGCCCTACTAGCGGCTCCTACAATGAGCAGTTCTTC. Its protein product is CASSPTSGSYNEQFF. The variable domain in full, with the rest retrieved from reference TRBV5-1 and TRBJ2-1, is KAGVTQTPRYLIKTRGQQVTLSCSPISGHRSVSWYQQTPGQGLQFLFEYFSETQRNKGNFPGRFSGRQFSNSRSEMNVSTLELGDSALYLCASSPTSGSYNEQFFGPGTRLTVL.

This chain links TRBV27 with TRBJ1-2; TRBD1 matches 9 bases. Germline V gives CDR1 MNHEY, CDR2 SMNVEV (reference sequence). This CDR3 has 14 amino acids. Trimming at V came to 5 bases and at J to 8 bases, leaving 9 bases not matched to a gene. CDR3 residues: CASSPVQGARGYTF. The DNA for the CDR3 is TGTGCCAGCAGTCCCGTACAGGGGGCCCGAGGCTACACCTTC.

This rearrangement joins TRBV18 to TRBJ2-3; 9 bases fit TRBD1. Losses at the gene ends were 9 bases for V and 2 bases for J; bases not matched to a gene: 6. The CDR3 covers 14 residues. Germline V gives CDR1 KGHSH, CDR2 LQKENI. The CDR3: CASSGQGSTDTQYF. In nucleotides, the CDR3 is TGTGCCAGTTCGGGACAGGGCTCCACAGATACGCAGTATTTT. Full variable domain (remainder filled in from reference TRBV18 and TRBJ2-3): NAGVMQNPRHLVRRRGQEARLRCSPMKGHSHVYWYRQLPEEGLKFMVYLQKENIIDESGMPKERFSAEFPKEGPSILRIQQVVRGDSAAYFCASSGQGSTDTQYFGPGTRLTVL.